Sequencing of this TCR beta chain was carried out in a study of blood T cell repertoires in COVID-19. Profiled with immunoSEQ multiplex PCR; TCRdb holds only in-frame clones, not every one. The data hold approximately 300,000 clones, with 89% observed a single time. This CDR3 comprises 12 residues. The germline gives CDR1 SNHLY, CDR2 FYNNEI. This clonotype was obtained from a man aged 60 to 69 who had recovered from COVID-19. Sequenced: PBMCs or T cells enriched from blood (not recorded which). The chain couples TRBV2 to TRBJ2-1; perhaps TRBD1 as D (5 bases). CDR3 DNA sequence: TGTGCTTCAGGGAAGGAGAACAATGAGCAGTTCTTC. It is translated as CASGKENNEQFF.